The 27 T cell receptor beta chains reported below all come from one sample, sequenced in a study of Ad26.COV2.S vaccination and SARS-CoV-2 variants. The method was immunoSEQ multiplex PCR; TCRdb's version includes in-frame clones alone and lacks a portion of them. This sample carries some 640,000 clones, around 90% of them seen once, and the ten largest clones take roughly 1.5%. Noted treatment: approximately 18 received Ad26.COV2.S at low or high dose, single or two shots; roughly five received placebo; per-sample allocation not given. The study sampled participants on day 63 after the first vaccine or placebo injection. Sequencing was performed on peripheral blood, taken in a trial of Ad26.COV2.S vaccine versus placebo. Source of these receptors: a person between 18 and 59 years old who received the Ad26.COV2.S COVID-19 vaccine or a placebo.

This clone appeared a few times. This rearrangement joins TRBV19 to TRBJ1-5; the D gene is possibly TRBD1 (5 bases). Trimming shortened V by 2 bases and J by 2 bases, and 10 bases separated the two germline ends. Germline-derived CDR1 and CDR2 are LNHDA and SQIVND (reference sequence). The length of the CDR3 is 15 residues. The CDR3 region has the DNA TGTGCCAGTAGTATACTGGGGGACGGCAATCAGCCCCAGCATTTT. Translated: CASSILGDGNQPQHF.

This clone was detected only a few times. The chain is built from TRBV5-4 and TRBJ2-1; D is unclear. Germline loops: CDR1 SGHNT, CDR2 YYREEE (reference sequence). The CDR3 is 13 amino acids. V gave up 0 bases and J gave up 10 bases, with 11 bases separating them. CDR3 coding DNA: TGTGCCAGCAGCTTGGGGTCCCCTGTAGAGCAGTTCTTC. Translation gives CASSLGSPVEQFF. The variable domain in full, completed from reference TRBV5-4 and TRBJ2-1, reads ETGVTQSPTHLIKTRGQQVTLRCSSQSGHNTVSWYQQALGQGPQFIFQYYREEENGRGNFPPRFSGLQFPNYSSELNVNALELDDSALYLCASSLGSPVEQFFGPGTRLTVL.

The chain joins TRBV19 to TRBJ2-6, with D unresolved. With 7 bases removed from V and 0 bases from J, the gap between germline ends came to 10 bases. CDR3 length equals 15 residues. Germline V gives CDR1 LNHDA, CDR2 SQIVND (reference sequence). The CDR3 DNA is TGTGCCAGTATGAAGCGTAGCTCTGGGGCCAACGTCCTGACTTTC. Protein product: CASMKRSSGANVLTF.

This clone was observed a few times. The sample carries other DNA sequences with the same CDR3. J is TRBJ2-3 and V is TRBV9; D gene uncertain. The CDR3 covers 12 residues. The V gene lost 0 bases and the J gene lost 6 bases, with 5 bases spanning the gap. The V gene's germline CDR1 is SGDLS and CDR2 YYNGEE. The DNA for the CDR3 is TGTGCCAGCAGCGTAGTTGGGGATACGCAGTATTTT. Translating it yields CASSVVGDTQYF.

The V call is TRBV5-1, the J call TRBJ1-1; the D gene is possibly TRBD1 (6 bases). With 2 bases removed from V and 0 bases from J, the gap between germline ends came to 14 bases. CDR3 length equals 16 residues. The germline gives CDR1 SGHRS, CDR2 YFSETQ. CDR3 residues: CASSLTGQTMNTEAFF. Here the CDR3 DNA reads TGCGCCAGCAGCTTAACAGGGCAGACTATGAACACTGAAGCTTTCTTT.

This rearrangement joins TRBV2 to TRBJ1-6; D gene uncertain. CDR1 is SNHLY and CDR2 is FYNNEI in the germline V gene. V was pared by 1 base and J by 9 bases, with 4 bases between. This CDR3 has 12 amino acids. CDR3 in amino acids: CASSEGSSPLHF. The DNA for the CDR3 is TGTGCCAGCAGTGAAGGTAGTTCACCCCTCCACTTT. Complete variable domain (other parts from reference TRBV2 and TRBJ1-6): EPEVTQTPSHQVTQMGQEVILRCVPISNHLYFYWYRQILGQKVEFLVSFYNNEISEKSEIFDDQFSVERPDGSNFTLKIRSTKLEDSAMYFCASSEGSSPLHFGNGTRLTVT.

This clone was observed once. The rearrangement uses TRBV5-1 and TRBJ2-2; TRBD2 agrees at 10 bases. V was pared by 4 bases and J by 0 bases, with 3 bases of the junction left unmatched. The CDR3 is made up of 16 amino acids. Germline V CDR1 and CDR2: SGHRS, YFSETQ. The CDR3 DNA follows: TGCGCCAGCAGCATTCTAGCGGGGGCGAACACCGGGGAGCTGTTTTTT. As protein: CASSILAGANTGELFF.

The V and J genes are TRBV20-1 and TRBJ1-2; 7 positions match TRBD1. V trimming: 3 bases; J trimming: 2 bases; junction bases outside the gene matches: 3. The CDR3 totals 13 residues. The germline gives CDR1 DFQATT, CDR2 SNEGSKA (reference sequence). This chain's CDR3 is CSASSQGNYGYTF. The CDR3 coding sequence is TGCAGTGCTAGTTCACAGGGGAACTATGGCTACACCTTC.

The V gene is TRBV9, the J gene TRBJ2-1; D unclear. This CDR3 region has 11 residues. Between the trimmed V and J ends, which lost 4 bases and 5 bases, there was a span of 4 bases. Germline CDR1 SGDLS, CDR2 YYNGEE. CDR3 DNA: TGTGCCAGCAGCAGAAACAATGAGCAGTTCTTC. It encodes CASSRNNEQFF.

The V and J genes are TRBV15 and TRBJ2-7; 7 positions match TRBD1. This CDR3 contains 14 residues. Germline assignment: CDR1 LNHNV and CDR2 YYDKDF (reference sequence). With 6 bases clipped from V and 6 bases from J, the junction kept 11 bases outside the gene matches. Written as DNA, the CDR3 is TGTGCCACCAGAGAAAAACAGGGGTTTGGCGAGCAGTACTTC. Encoded protein: CATREKQGFGEQYF. The full variable domain, its missing parts supplied by reference TRBV15 and TRBJ2-7, is DAMVIQNPRYQVTQFGKPVTLSCSQTLNHNVMYWYQQKSSQAPKLLFHYYDKDFNNEADTPDNFQSRRPNTSFCFLDIRSPGLGDTAMYLCATREKQGFGEQYFGPGTRLTVT.

V and J are TRBV6-1 and TRBJ1-5, with 7 bases that match TRBD1. With V trimmed by 6 bases and J by 4 bases, 3 bases remained unmatched. CDR1 MNHNS and CDR2 SASEGT come from the germline V gene. CDR3 length: 13 amino acids. CDR3 sequence reads: CASRSQGNQPQHF. Written as DNA, the CDR3 is TGTGCCAGCAGATCACAGGGGAATCAGCCCCAGCATTTT.

In nucleotides, the CDR3 is TGCGCCAGCAGCTTCGACCTAGGAGGTGGCTACACCTTC. It yields the protein CASSFDLGGGYTF. The chain combines TRBV5-1 with TRBJ1-2; D ambiguous. CDR3 length: 13 residues. Germline V CDR1 and CDR2: SGHRS, YFSETQ. Trimming pared 2 bases from V and 7 bases from J, leaving 12 bases between.

The chain combines TRBV19 with TRBJ1-1; 9 bases agree with TRBD1. The CDR3 contains 16 residues. Germline V CDR1 and CDR2: LNHDA, SQIVND (reference sequence). Germline trimming cut 5 bases from V and 2 bases from J; bases unmatched to any gene: 9. The CDR3 DNA reads TGTGCCAGTAGTCGAGGGTGGGGACAGGGAAACACTGAAGCTTTCTTT. It codes for CASSRGWGQGNTEAFF.

The rearrangement uses TRBV7-2 and TRBJ1-3, with D perhaps TRBD1 (6 bases). Looked up from germline, CDR1 is SGHTA and CDR2 is FQGNSA. V lost 3 bases, J lost 6 bases, and 15 bases lay in between. This CDR3 contains 15 residues. The CDR3 reads CASSFGGGQTNTIYF. CDR3 DNA sequence: TGTGCCAGCAGCTTCGGCGGGGGGCAAACAAACACCATATATTTT. Looking up the rest from reference TRBV7-2 and TRBJ1-3 gives the full variable domain: GAGVSQSPSNKVTEKGKDVELRCDPISGHTALYWYRQSLGQGLEFLIYFQGNSAPDKSGLPSDRFSAERTGGSVSTLTIQRTQQEDSAVYLCASSFGGGQTNTIYFGEGSWLTVV.

This chain joins TRBV7-5 and TRBJ2-7; the table's D call TRBD2 went unverified against the DNA. TRBV7-5 is an annotated pseudogene. The CDR3 consists of 15 residues. This CDR3 reads CARSPRGREIYEQYF. The DNA for the CDR3 is TGTGCCAGAAGCCCGAGGGGCCGGGAGATCTACGAGCAGTACTTC.

V and J are TRBV27 and TRBJ2-6; D might be TRBD1 (6 bases). The length of the CDR3 is 20 residues. V was trimmed by 5 bases and J by 4 bases, leaving 27 bases between them. Germline V gives CDR1 MNHEY, CDR2 SMNVEV (reference sequence). The CDR3 region is CASSKSKSGQLEGGANVLTF. CDR3 nucleotide sequence: TGTGCCAGCAGTAAGTCAAAGTCCGGACAGTTGGAAGGGGGGGCCAACGTCCTGACTTTC.

The rearrangement uses TRBV6-1 and TRBJ2-2, with 8 nucleotides matching TRBD2. The ends lost 4 bases at V and 1 base at J; junction bases unmatched: 5. Germline loops: CDR1 MNHNS, CDR2 SASEGT. The CDR3 is 16 residues long. CDR3 sequence: CASSALSGVNTGELFF. The CDR3 DNA reads as TGTGCCAGCAGTGCCCTTAGCGGGGTGAACACCGGGGAGCTGTTTTTT.

The chain couples TRBV6-2 or TRBV6-3 to TRBJ2-2, with D maybe TRBD1 (5 bases). The CDR3 loop spans 14 amino acids. The germline V and J ends were trimmed by 6 bases and 2 bases, with 10 bases remaining between them. CDR1 is MNHEY, CDR2 SVGEGT, per germline. The CDR3 region is CASSRQLNTGELFF. CDR3 coding DNA: TGTGCCAGCAGCAGACAGTTAAACACCGGGGAGCTGTTTTTT.

This chain joins TRBV10-3 and TRBJ2-2, with D possibly TRBD2 on 6 matching bases. Trimming took off 3 bases at V and 3 bases at J, with 11 bases between the two ends. Germline CDR1 ENHRY, CDR2 SYGVKD. The CDR3 runs 15 residues. The CDR3 DNA reads as TGTGCCATCAGTGACCCCGGGACTTACACCGGGGAGCTGTTTTTT. Translated, it gives CAISDPGTYTGELFF.

The CDR3 DNA follows: TGTGCCAGCAGCCTCCAGCCGGGACAGGGCCACAATGAGCAGTTCTTC. The encoded protein is CASSLQPGQGHNEQFF. This chain uses TRBV2 with TRBJ2-1, with TRBD1 matching over 9 bases. Germline CDR1 is SNHLY and CDR2 is FYNNEI. There are 16 residues in the CDR3. Unmatched junction bases numbered 11, after V lost 6 bases and J lost 5 bases.

The J gene is TRBJ2-3, the V gene TRBV15, with 7 bases fitting TRBD1. The germline V gene encodes CDR1 LNHNV and CDR2 YYDKDF (reference sequence). The trim removed 1 base at V and 1 base at J, leaving 5 bases unmatched. The length of the CDR3 is 16 residues. The CDR3 here is CATSRGDRDGTDTQYF. The CDR3 region has the DNA TGTGCCACCAGCAGAGGAGACAGGGATGGCACAGATACGCAGTATTTT.

The gene calls are TRBV7-2 and TRBJ2-4, with no clear D. Deletions cut 3 bases from V and 6 bases from J, with 6 bases between. The CDR3 has 12 residues. Germline-derived CDR1 and CDR2 are SGHTA and FQGNSA. The CDR3 loop is CASSFSTNIQYF. Written as DNA, the CDR3 is TGTGCCAGCAGCTTTTCCACAAACATTCAGTACTTC.

The CDR3 DNA reads TGTGCCAGCAGTTACCGGACAGGGTACGAGCAGTACTTC. Translation: CASSYRTGYEQYF. The chain links TRBV6-6 to TRBJ2-7; the match to TRBD1 covers 8 bases. In germline, CDR1 is MNHNY, CDR2 SVGAGI (reference sequence). The CDR3 is made up of 13 amino acids. With V trimmed by 2 bases and J by 4 bases, 1 base remained unmatched.

The rearrangement links TRBV5-1 to TRBJ2-1, with TRBD2 identical over 11 bases. The trim removed 6 bases at V and 2 bases at J, leaving 7 bases unmatched. The CDR3 consists of 16 residues. Germline V gives CDR1 SGHRS, CDR2 YFSETQ. CDR3 loop: CASTVAGGNTYNEQFF. The CDR3 DNA reads as TGCGCCAGCACCGTAGCGGGAGGGAACACCTACAATGAGCAGTTCTTC.

The chain combines TRBV25-1 with TRBJ2-7, with a tentative D call TRBD2 (6 bases). Germline V gives CDR1 MGHDK, CDR2 SYGVNS. The V end was cut by 3 bases, the J end by 0 bases, with 15 bases between. The CDR3 covers 16 residues. The DNA for the CDR3 is TGTGCCAGCAGTGAGAAGGCGGAGGGTAGCTCCTACGAGCAGTACTTC. This encodes CASSEKAEGSSYEQYF.

The chain joins TRBV24-1 to TRBJ1-2, with TRBD1 as a possible D gene (5 bases). The CDR3 runs to 12 residues. Germline V gene data show CDR1 as KGHDR and CDR2 as SFDVKD. Deletions cut 4 bases from V and 10 bases from J, with 12 bases between. CDR3 residues: CATSDRGHHYTF. The CDR3 bases are TGTGCCACCAGTGACCGCGGACACCACTACACCTTC.

The chain links TRBV19 to TRBJ2-5; D may be TRBD2 (6 bases). The V gene's germline CDR1 is LNHDA and CDR2 SQIVND (reference sequence). Trimming removed 6 bases from V and 0 bases from J, with 11 bases in between. The CDR3 has 14 residues. In DNA, the CDR3 is TGTGCCAGTAGGCGGGGCCTGAACCAAGAGACCCAGTACTTC. It codes for CASRRGLNQETQYF.